This T cell receptor (beta chain) was recovered during a study of shared clonotypes between healthy human individuals (dated by TCRdb to 2019 to 2021). Some background on the complete study: The cohort included three men and a couple of women between 18 and 49 years of age. To increase sequencing depth and limit assay-specific biases, different laboratories used diverse techniques to prepare libraries and sequence TCR repertoires. The study deeply sequenced blood TCR repertoires of several healthy adults to estimate repertoire size and the extent of clonotype sharing between individuals. Per donor, three plates each were used for CD4 naive and CD4 memory, two for CD8 naive, and one for CD8 memory. Per donor, leukapheresis produced somewhere between about 0.8 and 9 billion PBMCs.

TCR CDR3 regions were amplified from genomic DNA by multiplex PCR using the deep immunoSEQ assay. For each cell subset, the extracted genomic DNA was distributed evenly across all wells of several immunoSEQ 96-well plates, and each plate served as one replicate. For sorted subsets, about 200 ng genomic DNA, equal to tens of thousands of T cell genomes, was loaded into each replicate PCR. The purified libraries were quantified using a Qubit 3.0 fluorometer, sized with a Bioanalyzer 2100, and then quantified again using the KAPA Library Quantification kit. Each immunoSEQ 96-well plate was sequenced on its own single-read 150-cycle Illumina NextSeq 550 flow cell. The study's processing was this. Because the immunoSEQ output included only junctional sequences and no quality scores, the filtering could not be the same as the filtering used for full-length reads. Sequences were annotated with PyIR, a Python wrapper for IgBLAST v1.9, and V/J genes and CDR3 were assigned using IMGT germline references. Reads with weak V/J assignments (E-value above 1e-6), missing CDR3, stop codons, out-of-frame junctions, or ambiguous translated residues were removed. V3J clonotypes were defined as sequences sharing the same inferred V gene, J gene, and CDR3 amino acid sequence. The percentage overlap between two repertoires was calculated by dividing the number of shared unique clonotypes by the size of the smaller repertoire. Richness of each repertoire was evaluated using RTK rarefaction, the Chao1 estimator, and Recon v2.1 estimates of unobserved clonotypes. Generation probabilities for all TCRbeta clonotypes obtained by the gDNA method from a handful of donors were computed using OLGA. TCRdb stores this immuneACCESS table with in-frame sequences only. Part of the clones is absent; in the studies checked, under half of the shortfall reflects unresolved V genes, and no reason is known for the rest. The V and J calls and clone size are taken from that table; D and trimming were inferred from the DNA. The sample data list around 2,000,000 clones, and 90% to 95% of these were observed just once. The ten largest clones add up to 0.1% to 0.15% of the sample.

On this clone: Its antigen is currently not known. Within one base of it there is no much larger clone, and no base qualities were kept.

What the work shows at the level of the full study, not this receptor alone: Pairwise subsampling indicated that sequencing depth was expected to affect the degree of clonotype sharing among donors. Higher generation probabilities were observed for clonotypes shared by all four sorted-subset donors than for non-shared clonotypes. Naive subsets generally had larger estimated clonotype richness than memory subsets did. Sampling was limited to blood, and TCR repertoires in tissue likely differ from TCR repertoires in blood. Roughly 5% of naive CD4, 3.5% of naive CD8, approximately 2% of memory CD4, and about 0.4% of memory CD8 clonotypes were shared across several donors. Because the study included a small number of donors, the genetic and exposure-history diversity represented was limited. Rarefaction of sorted-subset datasets indicated incomplete sequencing despite the large sequencing depth.

CDR1 LGHNT and CDR2 FRNRAP are derived from the germline V gene. The CDR3 sequence holds 14 residues, the cysteine and phenylalanine included. The sequence is cut down to CDR3 DNA, 42 bases in frame from base 1. V is trimmed back by 2 bases and J by 7 bases, and the junction contains 2 bases that no gene match accounts for. Donors were healthy HIV-negative adults with no recently reported acute infections or vaccinations. Every donor was a Caucasian adult residing in Nashville, Tennessee, USA. CD4+ T cells were enriched through magnetic negative selection, after which naive cells were positively selected on CD45RA and the remaining negative fraction served as the memory subset. After blood collection by leukapheresis, PBMCs were isolated using Ficoll-Histopaque density gradient centrifugation and then cryopreserved in the vapor phase of liquid nitrogen. Analytical flow cytometry was used to check the purity and quantity of every magnetically sorted T cell population. Genomic DNA was isolated from every sorted fraction and measured by UV absorbance on a Nanodrop 2000c.

Sequences were obtained from naive CD4+ T cells sorted from blood. In light of the paper, this sample's cell subset or site label describes: CD45RA+ positively selected. The receptor was derived from a man younger than 35 in good health. The chain is encoded by TRBV12-5 joined to TRBJ2-2, with 9 bases in between that match TRBD1. The nucleotide sequence reads TGTGCTAGTGGTTTGACAGGGGGCCACGGGGAGCTGTTTTTT. It is translated as CASGLTGGHGELFF. Full variable domain (CDR3 extended with the reference TRBV12-5 and TRBJ2-2 proteins): DARVTQTPRHKVTEMGQEVTMRCQPILGHNTVFWYRQTMMQGLELLAYFRNRAPLDDSGMPKDRFSAEMPDATLATLKIQPSEPRDSAVYFCASGLTGGHGELFFGEGSRLTVL.